These 6 T cell receptor beta chains came from one sample sequenced in a study of blood T cell repertoires in COVID-19. Method: immunoSEQ multiplex PCR; TCRdb's copy keeps in-frame clones and lacks some. The sample carries 230,000 or so clones, around 90% recorded once. Sequenced sample: PBMCs or T cells enriched from blood (not recorded which). These receptor sequences come from a woman aged 25 to 39 who had recovered from COVID-19.

The chain carries TRBV12-3 or TRBV12-4 and TRBJ1-2, with D possibly matching TRBD1 (6 bases). Trimming pared 6 bases from V and 8 bases from J, leaving 10 bases between. The CDR3 has 11 residues. This CDR3 is CASRTGQGYTF. In nucleotides, the CDR3 is TGTGCCAGCAGAACAGGGCAGGGCTACACCTTC.

The rearrangement joins TRBV6-2 or TRBV6-3 to TRBJ1-1, with D uncertain. V shed 6 bases and J shed 5 bases, with 13 bases lying between them. Germline-derived CDR1 and CDR2 are MNHEY and SVGEGT. The CDR3 is made up of 13 amino acids. The DNA for the CDR3 is TGTGCCAGCAGCCCGCGGGTTCGGACTGAAGCTTTCTTT. This sequence encodes CASSPRVRTEAFF.

The chain combines TRBV6-5 with TRBJ1-2; the match to TRBD1 covers 10 bases. CDR1 MNHEY and CDR2 SVGAGI come from the germline V gene. V shed 7 bases, J shed 5 bases, and the junction held 10 bases outside the gene matches. This CDR3 is built from 15 residues. The CDR3 DNA is TGTGCCAGCAACCGGTTCCGGGACAGGGGTTATGGCTACACCTTC. It is translated as CASNRFRDRGYGYTF.

The rearrangement links TRBV9 to TRBJ1-2, with 7 positions matching TRBD1. This CDR3 comprises 13 residues. V dropped 0 bases and J dropped 7; count of bases not matched to a gene: 3. Germline assignment: CDR1 SGDLS and CDR2 YYNGEE. The DNA for the CDR3 is TGTGCCAGCAGCGTAGGCAGGGGGTTTGGCTACACCTTC. Translation: CASSVGRGFGYTF.

The chain combines TRBV4-1 with TRBJ2-6; 8 bases align to TRBD2. This CDR3 is built from 18 residues. Germline V lookup: CDR1 MGHRA, CDR2 YSYEKL. The J segment lost 0 bases and the V segment lost 1 base, leaving 5 bases of the junction unmatched. The DNA of the CDR3 is TGCGCCAGCAGCCAAGTTATAGCGGGGTACTCTGGGGCCAACGTCCTGACTTTC. Its protein is CASSQVIAGYSGANVLTF.

The chain couples TRBV7-8 to TRBJ2-7, with 8 bases matching TRBD1. This CDR3 has 15 amino acids. Trimming at V came to 2 bases and at J to 0 bases, leaving 3 bases not matched to a gene. Germline CDR1 SGHVS, CDR2 FQNEAQ. CDR3 residues: CASSLRTGFSYEQYF. DNA for the CDR3: TGTGCCAGCAGCTTACGGACAGGGTTCTCCTACGAGCAGTACTTC.